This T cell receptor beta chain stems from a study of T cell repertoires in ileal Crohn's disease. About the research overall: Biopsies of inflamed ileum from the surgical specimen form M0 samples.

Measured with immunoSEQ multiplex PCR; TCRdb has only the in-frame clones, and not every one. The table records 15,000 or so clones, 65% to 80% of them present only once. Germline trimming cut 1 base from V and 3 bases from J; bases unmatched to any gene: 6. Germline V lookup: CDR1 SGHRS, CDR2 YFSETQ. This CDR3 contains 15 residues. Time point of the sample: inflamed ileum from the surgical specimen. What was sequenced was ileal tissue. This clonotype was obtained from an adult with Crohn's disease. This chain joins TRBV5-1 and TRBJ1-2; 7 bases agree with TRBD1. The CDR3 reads CASSLWFTGDYGYTF. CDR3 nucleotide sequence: TGCGCCAGCAGCTTGTGGTTTACAGGGGACTATGGCTACACCTTC.